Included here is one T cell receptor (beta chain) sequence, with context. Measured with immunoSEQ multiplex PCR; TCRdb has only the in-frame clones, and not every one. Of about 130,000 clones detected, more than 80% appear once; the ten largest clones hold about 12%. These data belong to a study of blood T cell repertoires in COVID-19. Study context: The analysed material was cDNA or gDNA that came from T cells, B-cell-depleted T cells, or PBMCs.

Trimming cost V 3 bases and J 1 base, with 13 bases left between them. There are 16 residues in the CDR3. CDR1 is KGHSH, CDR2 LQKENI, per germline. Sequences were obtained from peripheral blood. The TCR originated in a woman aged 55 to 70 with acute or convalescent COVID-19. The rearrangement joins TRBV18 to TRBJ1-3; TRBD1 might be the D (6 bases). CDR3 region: CASSPLITGSGNTIYF. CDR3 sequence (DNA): TGTGCCAGCTCACCGCTCATAACAGGGTCTGGAAACACCATATATTTT.